These 18 T cell receptor beta chains were all obtained from the same sample, sequenced in a study of neurological immune-mediated disorders. From the 5' RACE reads, TCRdb called clonotypes with MiXCR, one entry per CDR3 protein. The table lists about 55,000 distinct CDR3 sequences, about 4% of them singletons, with about 3.1% in the top ten. The material sequenced was PBMCs. These TCRs come from a man aged 45-65 years with multiple sclerosis.

This clonotype was seen ten or more times. CDR3 nucleotide sequence: TGTGCCAGCAGCGCACGGCCCCCGGGACTAGGGGTAGGGGAGACCCAGTACTTC. Protein: CASSARPPGLGVGETQYF. This chain uses TRBV11-1 with TRBJ2-5, with 8 nucleotides matching TRBD2. CDR1 is SGHAT and CDR2 is FQDESV in the germline V gene (reference sequence). The CDR3 totals 18 residues. V gave up 5 bases and J gave up 5 bases; unmatched junction bases: 19.

In this sample, this clonotype turned up many times. The chain uses TRBV20-1 and TRBJ1-6, with 7 positions matching TRBD1. The CDR3 contains 16 residues. CDR1 DFQATT and CDR2 SNEGSKA come from the germline V gene (reference sequence). V shed 3 bases and J 0 bases; nucleotides not matched to a gene: 5. The CDR3 DNA is TGCAGTGCTAGGGACAGGCAGAGCTCCTATAATTCACCCCTCCACTTT. Translating gives CSARDRQSSYNSPLHF.

This clonotype was counted at least ten times. This chain links TRBV4-2 with TRBJ2-3, with a possible D match to TRBD2 (6 bases). The V and J ends lost 5 bases and 4 bases respectively, with 16 bases between them. The CDR3 consists of 15 residues. Germline V gives CDR1 LGHNA, CDR2 YNFKEQ. The CDR3 bases are TGTGCCAGCAGCGTCTCCGGGGGAGTGGCAGATACGCAGTATTTT. Protein sequence: CASSVSGGVADTQYF.

This clonotype was detected many times. The chain carries TRBV6-6 and TRBJ2-2; D is unresolved. Germline CDR1 reads MNHNY; CDR2 reads SVGAGI (reference sequence). The CDR3 contains 11 residues. Between the trimmed V and J ends, which lost 3 bases and 7 bases, there was a span of 3 bases. The CDR3 sequence: CASSYYGELFF. CDR3 DNA sequence: TGTGCCAGCAGTTATTACGGGGAGCTGTTTTTT.

The table lists this clonotype with a few counts. The chain's CDR3 is CSARIKQGEVGYTF. The CDR3 nucleotides are TGCAGTGCTAGAATAAAACAGGGGGAGGTTGGCTACACCTTC. The chain has TRBV20-1 and TRBJ1-2; TRBD1 matches at 8 bases. With 2 bases clipped from V and 7 bases from J, the junction kept 9 bases outside the gene matches. The CDR3 consists of 14 residues. In germline, CDR1 is DFQATT, CDR2 SNEGSKA (reference sequence).

In its sample, this clonotype was seen many times. This chain joins TRBV10-3 and TRBJ2-7; D is possibly TRBD1 (5 bases). Germline CDR1 is ENHRY and CDR2 is SYGVKD. CDR3 length: 14 residues. Trimming removed 10 bases from V and 2 bases from J, with 18 bases in between. DNA for the CDR3: TGTGCCACATCCCCAGACAGAACCACCTACGAGCAGTACTTC. It encodes CATSPDRTTYEQYF.

This clonotype was seen a few times. The chain combines TRBV6-5 with TRBJ2-3, with 7 bases lining up with TRBD2. The CDR3 consists of 15 residues. CDR1 is MNHEY, CDR2 SVGAGI, per germline. V shed 0 bases, J shed 2 bases, and the junction held 2 bases outside the gene matches. The CDR3, as DNA: TGTGCCAGCAGTTACTCCCGGGACTACACAGATACGCAGTATTTT. This codes for CASSYSRDYTDTQYF.

This clonotype was seen ten or more times. V usage is TRBV3-1 and J usage is TRBJ1-1; no reliable D call. Trimming took off 4 bases at V and 3 bases at J, with 9 bases between the two ends. CDR1 and CDR2 (germline): LGHDT, YNNKEL (reference sequence). The CDR3 consists of 13 residues. This CDR3 is CASSRRPDTEAFF. Here the CDR3 DNA reads TGTGCCAGCAGCCGCAGGCCCGACACTGAAGCTTTCTTT. Using reference TRBV3-1 and TRBJ1-1 for the parts outside the CDR3, the full variable domain is DTAVSQTPKYLVTQMGNDKSIKCEQNLGHDTMYWYKQDSKKFLKIMFSYNNKELIINETVPNRFSPKSPDKAHLNLHINSLELGDSAVYFCASSRRPDTEAFFGQGTRLTVV.

This clonotype appeared many times. The chain joins TRBV5-1 to TRBJ2-7, with TRBD2 as a possible D gene (7 bases). Germline values: CDR1 SGHRS, CDR2 YFSETQ. This CDR3 contains 15 residues. V gave up 4 bases and J gave up 0 bases, with 14 bases separating them. CDR3 sequence: CASSTKGGSSYEQYF. CDR3 nucleotide sequence: TGCGCCAGCAGCACCAAGGGGGGGAGCTCCTACGAGCAGTACTTC.

This clonotype was seen many times. The genes are TRBV12-3 or TRBV12-4 and TRBJ2-1; D is uncertain. V was cut by 0 bases and J by 4 bases, with 7 bases left in between. The CDR3 is 14 amino acids. The CDR3 spells CASSLAETYNEQFF. DNA of the CDR3: TGTGCCAGCAGTTTAGCGGAGACGTACAATGAGCAGTTCTTC.

This clonotype came up many times. CDR3 sequence: CASSQSVVEEQYF. CDR3 DNA: TGTGCCAGCTCTCAATCCGTTGTGGAGGAGCAGTACTTC. This chain links TRBV6-5 with TRBJ2-7; no firm D call. The CDR3 is made up of 13 amino acids. V lost 8 bases, J lost 7 bases, and 18 bases lay in between. The germline CDR1 and CDR2 sequences are MNHEY and SVGAGI.

This clonotype showed up many times. The rearrangement links TRBV28 to TRBJ2-1; 14 bases fit TRBD2. There are 15 residues in the CDR3. CDR1 is MDHEN, CDR2 SYDVKM, per germline. V lost 6 bases and J lost 8; bases outside the gene matches: 6. This chain's CDR3 is CASRAGTSGGHEQFF. Here the CDR3 DNA reads TGTGCCAGCAGGGCCGGGACTAGCGGGGGCCATGAGCAGTTCTTC. Based on the CDR3 plus reference TRBV28 and TRBJ2-1, the full variable domain is DVKVTQSSRYLVKRTGEKVFLECVQDMDHENMFWYRQDPGLGLRLIYFSYDVKMKEKGDIPEGYSVSREKKERFSLILESASTNQTSMYLCASRAGTSGGHEQFFGPGTRLTVL.

This clonotype has at least ten counts. This rearrangement joins TRBV28 to TRBJ1-4; possible D gene TRBD1, 5 bases. Germline V gene lookup returns CDR1 MDHEN and CDR2 SYDVKM. The V end lost 5 bases, the J end lost 6 bases, and 19 bases lay between the germline ends. This CDR3 comprises 16 residues. CDR3 nucleotides: TGTGCCAGCAGTCCCGGAGAGGCAGGGTTTTATGAAAAACTGTTTTTT. It translates to CASSPGEAGFYEKLFF.

This clonotype was recorded at least ten times. CDR3 in amino acids: CASSEGGSYEQYF. The CDR3, as DNA: TGCGCCAGCAGTGAAGGGGGGTCCTACGAGCAGTACTTC. This rearrangement joins TRBV5-1 to TRBJ2-7; D is perhaps TRBD1 or TRBD2 (6 bases each). The V gene's germline CDR1 is SGHRS and CDR2 YFSETQ. Trimming cost V 5 bases and J 1 base, with 10 bases left between them. The CDR3 contains 13 residues.

This clonotype was seen many times. The chain joins TRBV28 to TRBJ1-1; D is ambiguous. The germline CDR1 and CDR2 sequences are MDHEN and SYDVKM. The CDR3 has 13 residues. The germline V and J ends were trimmed by 3 bases and 5 bases, with 10 bases remaining between them. The CDR3 here is CASSFPTGTEAFF. CDR3 bases: TGTGCCAGCAGTTTCCCGACGGGGACTGAAGCTTTCTTT. The variable domain in full, with the rest retrieved from reference TRBV28 and TRBJ1-1, is DVKVTQSSRYLVKRTGEKVFLECVQDMDHENMFWYRQDPGLGLRLIYFSYDVKMKEKGDIPEGYSVSREKKERFSLILESASTNQTSMYLCASSFPTGTEAFFGQGTRLTVV.

To note about this clonotype: A much larger clone is a single base away; this may be a read error. It is likely a read error, because the conserved phenylalanine at the end of the CDR3 is missing. The chain joins TRBV12-3 or TRBV12-4 to TRBJ2-1; possibly TRBD1 for D (7 bases). Trimming removed 4 bases at V and 7 bases at J, with 11 bases between. The CDR3 has 13 amino acids. The CDR3 region has the DNA TGTGCCAGCAGTTGGGCAGGGGGGAATGAGCAGTTCTAC. As protein: CASSWAGGNEQFY.

J is TRBJ2-3 and V is TRBV7-9, with 8 positions matching TRBD2. Germline CDR1 SEHNR, CDR2 FQNEAQ (reference sequence). After removal of 7 bases from V and 6 bases from J, the junction contained 9 bases not matched to a gene. The CDR3 loop spans 14 amino acids. The CDR3 bases are TGTGCCAGCACCACGCCGGGGGGGTGGGATACGCAGTATTTT. This gives the protein CASTTPGGWDTQYF. Full variable domain (outside the CDR3, taken from reference TRBV7-9 and TRBJ2-3): DTGVSQNPRHKITKRGQNVTFRCDPISEHNRLYWYRQTLGQGPEFLTYFQNEAQLEKSRLLSDRFSAERPKGSFSTLEIQRTEQGDSAMYLCASTTPGGWDTQYFGPGTRLTVL.

This clonotype was observed many times. The V call is TRBV7-8, the J call TRBJ1-5, with D possibly matching TRBD1 (6 bases). The CDR3 length is 16 residues. Germline assignment: CDR1 SGHVS and CDR2 FQNEAQ. Trimming took 2 bases from V and 4 from J, leaving 15 bases between them. This CDR3 is CASSLFYRVTNQPQHF. The CDR3 DNA follows: TGTGCCAGCAGCTTATTCTACAGGGTTACGAATCAGCCCCAGCATTTT.